The entry below describes one T cell receptor beta chain. Antigen unknown. The sample originates from a study of OX40 agonist ivuxolimab in advanced cancers. Notes on the study in general: Circulating CD4+ and CD8+ T cells showed clonal expansion by week 6 at 0.1 to 3.0 mg/kg. Low clonal expansion, among the lowest seen, marked partial responders at 0.1-3.0 mg/kg.

With V trimmed by 2 bases and J by 1 base, 5 bases remained unmatched. This CDR3 region has 16 residues. Germline lookup yields CDR1 SGHRS and CDR2 YFSETQ. Clones were read by immunoSEQ multiplex PCR, and TCRdb kept only the in-frame ones, dropping some. The table records approximately 12,000 clones, 84% of them present only once. The sample was CD4+ or CD8+ T cells sorted from blood, taken in a trial of the OX40 agonist ivuxolimab. V and J are TRBV5-1 and TRBJ2-5; 10 bases align to TRBD1. This TCR came from an adult with an advanced solid tumor such as melanoma, head and neck, liver or kidney cancer. The CDR3 DNA reads TGCGCCAGCAGCTTCATAGACAGGGGGCGCCAAGAGACCCAGTACTTC. Translated: CASSFIDRGRQETQYF.